This T cell receptor (beta chain) stems from a study of cytomegalovirus exposure and HLA in healthy donors. Study-wide context: Early release data held approximately 81 million unique TCRs from HLA-typed donors. The study's findings and limits: In a later analysis, CMV-associated beta chains were mostly HLA-associated, it appeared.

Notes on this clone: The antigen remains unidentified.

Amplification used 60 Vbeta primers and 13 Jbeta primers. Clones were read by immunoSEQ multiplex PCR, and TCRdb kept only the in-frame ones, dropping some. The table includes about 190,000 clones, 75% to 80% detected once. The CDR3 has 13 amino acids. The trim removed 8 bases at V and 7 bases at J, leaving 5 bases unmatched. From germline, CDR1 is SNHLY and CDR2 FYNNEI. Input material: PBMCs. This TCR derives from a woman aged 30 to 39 in good health and CMV-seropositive. The chain uses TRBV2 and TRBJ2-1, with TRBD1 matching 10 bases. For the CDR3, the DNA is TGTGCCAGCCAAGGGACAGGGGTGAATGAGCAGTTCTTC. It is translated as CASQGTGVNEQFF.